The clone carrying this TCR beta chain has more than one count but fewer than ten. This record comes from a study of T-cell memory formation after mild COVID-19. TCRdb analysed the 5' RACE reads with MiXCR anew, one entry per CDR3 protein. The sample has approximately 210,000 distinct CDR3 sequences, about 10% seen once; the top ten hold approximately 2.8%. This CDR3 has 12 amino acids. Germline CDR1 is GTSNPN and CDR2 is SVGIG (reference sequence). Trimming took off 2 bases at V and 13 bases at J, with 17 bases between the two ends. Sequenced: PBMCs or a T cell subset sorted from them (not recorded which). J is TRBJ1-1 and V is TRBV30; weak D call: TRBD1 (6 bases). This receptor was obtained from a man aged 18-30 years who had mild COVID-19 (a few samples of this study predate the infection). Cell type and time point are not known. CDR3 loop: CAWSNARGGGFF. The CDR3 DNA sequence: TGTGCCTGGAGTAATGCCAGGGGCGGGGGTTTCTTT.